This is a list of T cell receptor beta chains from one sample in a study of CD8+ T cells in alopecia areata. Profiled with immunoSEQ multiplex PCR; TCRdb holds only in-frame clones, not every one. Of approximately 180,000 clones in the sample, around 64% are singletons; the top ten hold 11%. Here the sequenced sample was CD8+ T cells sorted from blood, taken at week 0. The receptors were sampled from a human donor with alopecia areata. Both conserved end residues are part of each CDR3. Each record gives: J gene, clone size, D gene, V gene, CDR3 protein, CDR3 DNA. The D gene is left open where the match is weak. Clone size is shown for a subset of rows, as once, few, many or a class of expanded clone.

j_gene: TRBJ2-7
abundance: once
d_gene: TRBD1
v_gene: TRBV9
CDR3aa: CASSAGTGPYEQYF
CDR3nt: TGTGCCAGCAGCGCCGGGACAGGACCCTACGAGCAGTACTTC

j_gene: TRBJ2-5
abundance: few
d_gene: TRBD2
v_gene: TRBV29-1
CDR3aa: CSVDERGTSGKETQYF
CDR3nt: TGCAGCGTCGATGAACGGGGGACTAGCGGGAAAGAGACCCAGTACTTC

j_gene: TRBJ2-7
abundance: NA
d_gene: NA
v_gene: TRBV6-1
CDR3aa: CASSRSYEQYF
CDR3nt: TGTGCCAGCAGTCGCTCCTACGAGCAGTACTTC

j_gene: TRBJ1-5
abundance: NA
d_gene: TRBD1
v_gene: TRBV29-1
CDR3aa: CSVTTGWTDQPQHF
CDR3nt: TGCAGCGTCACGACAGGGTGGACCGATCAGCCCCAGCATTTT

j_gene: TRBJ2-7
abundance: NA
d_gene: NA
v_gene: TRBV5-1
CDR3aa: CASTLEGGSYEQYF
CDR3nt: TGCGCCAGCACCTTAGAAGGGGGCTCCTACGAGCAGTACTTC

j_gene: TRBJ1-2
abundance: NA
d_gene: TRBD1
v_gene: TRBV15
CDR3aa: CATSAEGAASYYGYTF
CDR3nt: TGTGCCACCAGCGCAGAGGGGGCTGCGTCGTACTATGGCTACACCTTC

j_gene: TRBJ2-5
abundance: few
d_gene: NA
v_gene: TRBV7-8
CDR3aa: CASSLGEAQYF
CDR3nt: TGTGCCAGCAGCTTAGGCGAGGCCCAGTACTTC

j_gene: TRBJ2-1
abundance: NA
d_gene: NA
v_gene: TRBV6-5
CDR3aa: CASTNRGTEQFF
CDR3nt: TGTGCCAGCACCAACCGGGGGACGGAGCAGTTCTTC

j_gene: TRBJ2-7
abundance: NA
d_gene: NA
v_gene: TRBV14
CDR3aa: CASSQEGLAKTHYEQYF
CDR3nt: TGTGCCAGCAGCCAAGAAGGGCTGGCGAAGACCCACTACGAGCAGTACTTC

j_gene: TRBJ2-5
abundance: NA
d_gene: NA
v_gene: TRBV11-1
CDR3aa: CASSFSGGQGTQYF
CDR3nt: TGTGCCAGCAGCTTTTCGGGGGGCCAAGGGACCCAGTACTTC

j_gene: TRBJ2-7
abundance: NA
d_gene: NA
v_gene: TRBV4-1
CDR3aa: CASSPPGRPSYEQYF
CDR3nt: TGCGCCAGCAGCCCCCCAGGACGGCCGTCCTACGAGCAGTACTTC

j_gene: TRBJ2-3
abundance: NA
d_gene: TRBD2
v_gene: TRBV7-7
CDR3aa: CASSFSGGAADTQYF
CDR3nt: TGTGCTAGCAGCTTCAGCGGGGGGGCGGCAGATACGCAGTATTTT

j_gene: TRBJ1-2
abundance: NA
d_gene: TRBD1
v_gene: TRBV13
CDR3aa: CASSRGTGEDGYTF
CDR3nt: TGTGCCAGCAGCAGGGGGACAGGGGAGGATGGCTACACCTTC

j_gene: TRBJ2-7
abundance: NA
d_gene: NA
v_gene: TRBV5-1
CDR3aa: CARVPSDLLTYEQYF
CDR3nt: TGCGCCAGAGTCCCCTCGGACCTCCTCACCTACGAGCAGTACTTC